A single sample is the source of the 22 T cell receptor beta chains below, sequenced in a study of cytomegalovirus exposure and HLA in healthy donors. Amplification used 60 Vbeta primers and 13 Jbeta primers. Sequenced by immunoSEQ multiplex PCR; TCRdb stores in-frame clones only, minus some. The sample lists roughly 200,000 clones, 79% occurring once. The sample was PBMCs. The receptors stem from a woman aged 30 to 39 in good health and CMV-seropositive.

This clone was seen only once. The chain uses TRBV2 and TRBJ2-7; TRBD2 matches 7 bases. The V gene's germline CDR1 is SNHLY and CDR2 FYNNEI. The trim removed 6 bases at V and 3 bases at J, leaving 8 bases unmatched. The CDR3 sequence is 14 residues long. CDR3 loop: CASSLREGIYEQYF. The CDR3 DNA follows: TGTGCCAGCAGCCTAAGGGAGGGGATCTACGAGCAGTACTTC.

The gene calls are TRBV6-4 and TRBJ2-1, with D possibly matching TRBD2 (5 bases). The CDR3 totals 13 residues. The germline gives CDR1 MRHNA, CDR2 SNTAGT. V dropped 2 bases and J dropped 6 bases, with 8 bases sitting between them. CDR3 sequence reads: CASSDPSGNEQFF. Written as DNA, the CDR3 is TGTGCCAGCAGTGACCCCAGCGGCAATGAGCAGTTCTTC.

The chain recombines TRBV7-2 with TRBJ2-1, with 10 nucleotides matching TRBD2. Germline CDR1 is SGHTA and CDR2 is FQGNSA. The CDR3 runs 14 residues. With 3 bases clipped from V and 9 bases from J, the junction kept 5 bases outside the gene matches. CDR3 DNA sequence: TGTGCCAGCAGCTTGTCGGGGACTAGCGCTGAGCAGTTCTTC. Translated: CASSLSGTSAEQFF.

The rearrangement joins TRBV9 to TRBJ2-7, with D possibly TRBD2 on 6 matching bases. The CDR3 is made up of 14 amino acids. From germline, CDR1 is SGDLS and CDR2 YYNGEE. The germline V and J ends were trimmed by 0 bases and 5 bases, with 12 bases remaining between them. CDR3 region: CASSVEGGNDEQYF. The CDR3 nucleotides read TGTGCCAGCAGCGTAGAAGGCGGGAACGACGAGCAGTACTTC.

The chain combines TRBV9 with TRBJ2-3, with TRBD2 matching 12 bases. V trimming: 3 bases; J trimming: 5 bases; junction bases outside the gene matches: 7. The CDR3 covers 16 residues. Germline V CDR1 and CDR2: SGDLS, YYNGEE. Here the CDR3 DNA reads TGTGCCAGCAGCGGGGCTAGCGGGGGGGCCGGAGATACGCAGTATTTT. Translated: CASSGASGGAGDTQYF.

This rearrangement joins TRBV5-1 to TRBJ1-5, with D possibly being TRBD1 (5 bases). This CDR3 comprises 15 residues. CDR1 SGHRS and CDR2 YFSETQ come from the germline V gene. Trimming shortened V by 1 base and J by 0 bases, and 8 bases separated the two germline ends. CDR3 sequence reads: CASSLQGNSNQPQHF. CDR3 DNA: TGCGCCAGCAGCTTGCAGGGAAATAGCAATCAGCCCCAGCATTTT.

CDR3 sequence: CATSRDGGQVGYTF. DNA of the CDR3: TGTGCCACCAGCAGAGATGGTGGACAGGTCGGCTACACCTTC. The chain carries TRBV15 and TRBJ1-2, with 7 bases that match TRBD1. Germline assignment: CDR1 LNHNV and CDR2 YYDKDF (reference sequence). The trim removed 0 bases at V and 8 bases at J, leaving 6 bases unmatched. CDR3 length equals 14 residues.

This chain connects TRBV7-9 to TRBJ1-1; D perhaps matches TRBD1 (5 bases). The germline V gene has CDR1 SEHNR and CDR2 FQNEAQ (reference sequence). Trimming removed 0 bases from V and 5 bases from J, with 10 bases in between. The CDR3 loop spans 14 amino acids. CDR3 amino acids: CASSLALGGTEAFF. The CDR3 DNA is TGTGCCAGCAGCTTAGCGTTGGGGGGAACTGAAGCTTTCTTT.

The CDR3 DNA is TGTGCCAGCAGTCCCAACGTGGGCGACAATGAGCAGTTCTTC. This encodes CASSPNVGDNEQFF. The rearrangement joins TRBV6-6 to TRBJ2-1; D ambiguous. Trimming shortened V by 5 bases and J by 5 bases, and 13 bases separated the two germline ends. The length of the CDR3 is 14 residues. Germline V gene data show CDR1 as MNHNY and CDR2 as SVGAGI (reference sequence).

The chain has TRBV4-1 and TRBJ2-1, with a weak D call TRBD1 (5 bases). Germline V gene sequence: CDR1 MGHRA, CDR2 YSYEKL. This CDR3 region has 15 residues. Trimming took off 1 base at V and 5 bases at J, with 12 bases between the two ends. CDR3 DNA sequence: TGCGCCAGCAGCCAAGGCTCTGGACAAAACAATGAGCAGTTCTTC. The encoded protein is CASSQGSGQNNEQFF.

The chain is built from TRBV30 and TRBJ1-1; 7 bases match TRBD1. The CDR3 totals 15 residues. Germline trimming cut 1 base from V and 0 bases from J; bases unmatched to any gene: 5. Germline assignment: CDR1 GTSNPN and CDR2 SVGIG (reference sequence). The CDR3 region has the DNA TGTGCCTGGAGTGGAAGACAGGGACTGAACACTGAAGCTTTCTTT. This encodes CAWSGRQGLNTEAFF.

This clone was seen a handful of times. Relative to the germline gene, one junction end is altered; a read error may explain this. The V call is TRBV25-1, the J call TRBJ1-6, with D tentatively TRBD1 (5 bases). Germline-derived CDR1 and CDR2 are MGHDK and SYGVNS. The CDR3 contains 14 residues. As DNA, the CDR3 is TGTGCCAGCAGTGAACGCAGGGATAAATCACCCCTCCACTTT. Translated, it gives CASSERRDKSPLHF.

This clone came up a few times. CDR3 sequence (DNA): TGTGCCAGCAGCGCCGGGACATACAACTATGGCTACACCTTC. This gives the protein CASSAGTYNYGYTF. This sequence joins TRBV11-3 and TRBJ1-2, with D tentatively TRBD1 (6 bases). Trimming cost V 5 bases and J 2 bases, with 12 bases left between them. The CDR3 sequence is 14 residues long. Germline CDR1 reads SGHNT; CDR2 reads YENEEA.

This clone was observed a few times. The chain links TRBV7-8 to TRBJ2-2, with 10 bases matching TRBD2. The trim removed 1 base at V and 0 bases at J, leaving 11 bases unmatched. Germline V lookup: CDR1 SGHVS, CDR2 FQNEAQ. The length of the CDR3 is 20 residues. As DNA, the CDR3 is TGTGCCAGCAGCTTAGTACCACTAGCGGGGTACTCTGCGAACACCGGGGAGCTGTTTTTT. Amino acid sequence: CASSLVPLAGYSANTGELFF.

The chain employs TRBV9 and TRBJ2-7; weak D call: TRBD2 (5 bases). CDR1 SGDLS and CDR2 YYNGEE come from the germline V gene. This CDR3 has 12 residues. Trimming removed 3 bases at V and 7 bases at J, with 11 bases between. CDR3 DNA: TGTGCCAGCAGCGACGGGGTAGTGGAGCAGTACTTC. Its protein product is CASSDGVVEQYF.

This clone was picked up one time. In nucleotides, the CDR3 is TGTGCCACCAGCAGAGCGCCGGGGGACCGGGGCACTGAAGCTTTCTTT. Encoded protein: CATSRAPGDRGTEAFF. V gene TRBV15 combines with J gene TRBJ1-1; D is possibly TRBD1 (5 bases). The CDR3 is 16 amino acids. Germline assignment: CDR1 LNHNV and CDR2 YYDKDF (reference sequence). V dropped 1 base and J dropped 4 bases, with 16 bases sitting between them.

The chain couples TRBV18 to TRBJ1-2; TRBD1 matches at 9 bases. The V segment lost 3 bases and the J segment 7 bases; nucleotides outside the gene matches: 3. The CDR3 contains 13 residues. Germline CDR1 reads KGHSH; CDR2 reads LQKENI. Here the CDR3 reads CASSPDRGFGYTF. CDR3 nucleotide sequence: TGTGCCAGCTCACCGGACAGGGGCTTTGGCTACACCTTC.

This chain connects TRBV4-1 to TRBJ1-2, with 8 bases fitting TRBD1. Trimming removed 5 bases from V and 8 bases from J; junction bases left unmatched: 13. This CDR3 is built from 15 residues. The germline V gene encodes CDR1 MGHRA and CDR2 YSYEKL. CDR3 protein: CASSDRLQGARGYTF. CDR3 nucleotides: TGCGCCAGCAGCGATCGCCTCCAGGGGGCGCGGGGCTACACCTTC.

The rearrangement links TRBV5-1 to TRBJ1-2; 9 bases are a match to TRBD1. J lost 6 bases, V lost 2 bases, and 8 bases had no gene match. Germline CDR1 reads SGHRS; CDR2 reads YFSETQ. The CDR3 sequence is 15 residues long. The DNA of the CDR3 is TGCGCCAGCAGCTTAAGGGCCGGGACAGGGAATGGCTACACCTTC. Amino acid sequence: CASSLRAGTGNGYTF.

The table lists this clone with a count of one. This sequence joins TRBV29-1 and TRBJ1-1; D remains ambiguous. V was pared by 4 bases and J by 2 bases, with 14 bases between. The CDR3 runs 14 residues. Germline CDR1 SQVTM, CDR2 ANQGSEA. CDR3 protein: CSVAKQNFNTEAFF. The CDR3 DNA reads TGCAGCGTTGCTAAACAGAACTTCAACACTGAAGCTTTCTTT.

The CDR3 DNA reads as TGTGCCAGCAGTTACATCCAGGGGGTTGAAGCTTTCTTT. Its translation is CASSYIQGVEAFF. V is TRBV7-9 and J is TRBJ1-1; 7 positions agree with TRBD1. Germline V CDR1 and CDR2: SEHNR, FQNEAQ (reference sequence). This CDR3 region has 13 residues. V gave up 6 bases and J gave up 7 bases; unmatched junction bases: 8.

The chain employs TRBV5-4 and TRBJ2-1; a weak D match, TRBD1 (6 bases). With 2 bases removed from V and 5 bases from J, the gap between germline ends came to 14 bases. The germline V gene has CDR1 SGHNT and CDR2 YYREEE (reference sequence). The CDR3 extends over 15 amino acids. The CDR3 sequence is CASSFKQGGDNEQFF. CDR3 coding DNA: TGTGCCAGCAGCTTTAAACAGGGTGGAGACAATGAGCAGTTCTTC.